This T cell receptor (beta chain) derives from a study of cytomegalovirus exposure and HLA in healthy donors. Study in general: Among several hundred genotyped donors, around 80% fell in the Caucasian-associated ancestry cluster. Study-wide findings and caveats: A few V segments could not be told apart, such as TRBV6-2 and TRBV6-3, and were left out. Specificity for CMV antigens was confirmed in vitro for three of the CMV-associated chains. Among TCR sequences, most were rare, though some public TCRs appeared in many donors.

The V gene lost 4 bases and the J gene lost 7 bases, with 13 bases spanning the gap. The V gene's germline CDR1 is SNHLY and CDR2 FYNNEI. The CDR3 loop spans 14 amino acids. Regarding this clone: Antigen: not known.

The primer mix had 60 Vbeta and 13 Jbeta primers. Some clones are missing from TCRdb's copy, which holds only in-frame ones; the method was immunoSEQ multiplex PCR. Of some 110,000 clones in the sample, nearly 15% were seen once. This chain links TRBV2 with TRBJ1-4, with a possible D match to TRBD1 (6 bases). This TCR derives from a female donor in good health and CMV-seronegative. Sequencing input: PBMCs. The CDR3 DNA follows: TGTGCCAGCAGTGGGGGGGGCTTGGGTGAAAAACTGTTTTTT. Protein product: CASSGGGLGEKLFF.